This T cell receptor beta chain was recorded in a study of cytomegalovirus exposure and HLA in healthy donors. Study-wide results and limits: Across donors, presence/absence analyses took sequencing depth to be roughly uniform. Excluded: some indistinguishable V segments such as TRBV6-2 and TRBV6-3. In a later analysis, across HLA loci, associated TCR counts were highest for DRB1, lowest for HLA-C.

With respect to this clone: Its matching antigen is unknown.

A multiplex PCR was run with 60 Vbeta primers and 13 Jbeta primers. The method was immunoSEQ multiplex PCR; TCRdb's version includes in-frame clones alone and lacks a portion of them. The sample shows about 120,000 clones, 72% of them seen only once. This CDR3 has 11 residues. Germline lookup yields CDR1 SQVTM and CDR2 ANQGSEA. Trimming removed 3 bases from V and 4 bases from J, with 7 bases in between. The donors gave bone marrow, and they were healthy. The receptor was isolated from a man younger than 40 in good health and CMV-seronegative. What was sequenced was PBMCs. This chain uses TRBV29-1 with TRBJ2-7, with D tentatively TRBD1 (6 bases). CDR3 loop: CSVDRGYEQYF. In DNA form, the CDR3 reads TGCAGCGTTGATAGGGGGTACGAGCAGTACTTC.